This T cell receptor (beta chain) was sequenced during a study of blood T cells in healthy people across ages. A J-beta primer mix and a sample-barcoded 5' primer were used in a second PCR of roughly 6 to 11 cycles. Via MiXCR, TCRdb re-called the 5' RACE reads, giving one row per CDR3 protein. The sample gives under 700,000 distinct CDR3 sequences, around 24% of which show up once; just over 8.5% is in the top ten. Germline V gives CDR1 SGHTA, CDR2 FQGNSA. The CDR3 runs 16 residues. V was clipped by 5 bases and J by 6 bases, with 22 bases between them. A further study also used this sample, focusing on T cells of mothers and their children. This second study notes: The whole RNA yield was converted to cDNA, around 1.5 ug per 15 ul. It was through the M1S primer of the second PCR that sample barcodes and 2-4 random nucleotides were added.

Sequencing was performed on blood. The chain recombines TRBV7-2 with TRBJ2-5, with D perhaps being TRBD1 or TRBD2 (5 bases each). This receptor was taken from a boy younger than 18 in good health. The CDR3 coding sequence is TGTGCCAGCAGCCTCCAGACAGTGGGGAGCTACCAGACCCAGTACTTC. This translates into CASSLQTVGSYQTQYF.